A single sample gave rise to the 13 T cell receptor beta chains below, sequenced in a study of vaccination and CD4 T cells after COVID-19. As to treatment: roughly ten-day PBMC culture with coronavirus spike peptide pools or control peptides (ViraFEST assay). The Oncomine TCR Beta short-read assay was applied to DNA of cultured CD4+ T cells. A single record per CDR3 protein comes from TCRdb applying MiXCR to the PCR reads. The sample carries about 21,000 distinct CDR3 sequences, 50% recorded once. These receptors' antigens are unknown. Sequenced: CD4+ T cells from blood, cultured in vitro. Source of these receptors: a human donor who had recovered from COVID-19.

This clonotype occurred a few times. This chain connects TRBV15 to TRBJ2-2; D is tentatively TRBD1 or TRBD2 (5 bases each). CDR3 length: 18 amino acids. Trimming cost V 1 base and J 0 bases, with 15 bases left between them. Germline CDR1 is LNHNV and CDR2 is YYDKDF (reference sequence). The DNA for the CDR3 is TGTGCCACCAGCAGAGGCAGTGGGAGACAGCCGAACACCGGGGAGCTGTTTTTT. The encoded protein is CATSRGSGRQPNTGELFF.

V is TRBV7-2 and J is TRBJ2-5, with 8 bases aligning to TRBD1. The V and J ends lost 3 bases and 2 bases, in that order; junction bases with no gene match: 2. The germline gives CDR1 SGHTA, CDR2 FQGNSA. There are 14 residues in the CDR3. The CDR3 is CASSFGQGQETQYF. DNA for the CDR3: TGTGCCAGCAGCTTTGGACAGGGACAAGAGACCCAGTACTTC.

V and J are TRBV7-3 and TRBJ2-3; a possible D gene is TRBD1 (6 bases). The germline gives CDR1 SGHTA, CDR2 FQGTGA. The CDR3 sequence is 16 residues long. Trimming stripped 5 bases from V and 0 bases from J, with 15 bases between. This CDR3 is CASSPGPRGSTDTQYF. The DNA of the CDR3 is TGTGCCAGCAGCCCAGGCCCGAGGGGGAGCACAGATACGCAGTATTTT.

V gene TRBV4-1 combines with J gene TRBJ1-4; D gene ambiguous. V was cut by 4 bases and J by 2 bases, with 5 bases left in between. Germline V lookup: CDR1 MGHRA, CDR2 YSYEKL. This CDR3 is 13 amino acids long. The CDR3 DNA is TGCGCCAGCAGCCCGCCCACTAATGAAAAACTGTTTTTT. This gives the protein CASSPPTNEKLFF.

The chain is built from TRBV6-5 and TRBJ2-1, with 10 positions matching TRBD2. V lost 0 bases and J lost 2; bases outside the gene matches: 13. This CDR3 region has 20 residues. Per the germline V gene, CDR1 is MNHEY and CDR2 is SVGAGI. For the CDR3, the DNA is TGTGCCAGCAGTTACTCGCAGGGGGCCTGGACTAGCGGAACCTACAATGAGCAGTTCTTC. Amino acid sequence: CASSYSQGAWTSGTYNEQFF.

V and J are TRBV24-1 and TRBJ2-1, with 9 nucleotides matching TRBD2. Losses at the gene ends were 4 bases for V and 7 bases for J; bases not matched to a gene: 13. This CDR3 has 17 amino acids. Germline values: CDR1 KGHDR, CDR2 SFDVKD. CDR3: CATSDLRGSGRENEQFF. The CDR3 region has the DNA TGTGCCACCAGTGACCTGAGAGGTAGCGGGAGAGAAAATGAGCAGTTCTTC.

V and J are TRBV27 and TRBJ2-7; weak D call: TRBD2 (5 bases). Germline CDR1 reads MNHEY; CDR2 reads SMNVEV (reference sequence). V lost 6 bases and J lost 3, with 12 bases in between. The CDR3 is made up of 13 amino acids. CDR3 nucleotides: TGTGCCAGCAGCCCCCGCGGACTCTACGAGCAGTACTTC. Protein: CASSPRGLYEQYF.

The gene calls are TRBV7-9 and TRBJ1-2; D might be TRBD1 (6 bases). The CDR3 is 13 residues long. CDR1 and CDR2 (germline): SEHNR, FQNEAQ (reference sequence). V was shortened by 5 bases and J by 2 bases, with 9 bases between the two germline ends. The CDR3: CASSQGGNYGYTF. The CDR3 DNA sequence: TGTGCCAGCAGCCAAGGGGGAAACTATGGCTACACCTTC. The full variable domain, completed using reference TRBV7-9 and TRBJ1-2, is DTGVSQNPRHKITKRGQNVTFRCDPISEHNRLYWYRQTLGQGPEFLTYFQNEAQLEKSRLLSDRFSAERPKGSFSTLEIQRTEQGDSAMYLCASSQGGNYGYTFGSGTRLTVV.

This clonotype was counted between two and nine times. This rearrangement joins TRBV6-2 or TRBV6-3 to TRBJ1-5, with 8 bases that match TRBD1. CDR3 length: 14 amino acids. Trimming cost V 5 bases and J 5 bases; bases outside gene matches: 5. Per germline, CDR1 MNHEY and CDR2 SVGEGT. Here the CDR3 DNA reads TGTGCCAGCAGTCTTACAGGGGGACATCAGCCCCAGCATTTT. Residues: CASSLTGGHQPQHF.

This clonotype was seen once. One end of the junction fails to match germline, which may point to a read error. This chain joins TRBV5-5 and TRBJ1-1; D call uncertain. CDR3 length: 16 residues. The germline CDR1 and CDR2 sequences are SGHKS and YYEKEE (reference sequence). CDR3: CASSQLSSNRNTEAFF. CDR3 nucleotide sequence: TGCGCCAGCAGCCAACTGAGCAGCAACAGGAACACTGAAGCTTTCTTT.

The V gene is TRBV29-1, the J gene TRBJ2-7; D perhaps matches TRBD1 (5 bases). The CDR3 runs to 11 residues. V shed 4 bases and J shed 6 bases, with 10 bases lying between them. Germline CDR1 SQVTM, CDR2 ANQGSEA. This CDR3 reads CSVGSGAEQYF. The CDR3 nucleotides are TGCAGCGTTGGATCTGGGGCCGAGCAGTACTTC.

The chain carries TRBV19 and TRBJ1-1, with 8 bases fitting TRBD1. This CDR3 has 15 residues. From germline, CDR1 is LNHDA and CDR2 SQIVND (reference sequence). After removal of 5 bases from V and 1 base from J, the junction contained 6 bases not matched to a gene. This CDR3 is CASSGQGRPNTEAFF. The CDR3 DNA is TGTGCCAGTAGTGGACAGGGCCGGCCGAACACTGAAGCTTTCTTT. Full variable domain (outside the CDR3, taken from reference TRBV19 and TRBJ1-1): DGGITQSPKYLFRKEGQNVTLSCEQNLNHDAMYWYRQDPGQGLRLIYYSQIVNDFQKGDIAEGYSVSREKKESFPLTVTSAQKNPTAFYLCASSGQGRPNTEAFFGQGTRLTVV.

The chain has TRBV18 and TRBJ2-7; the D is unclear. Deletions cut 2 bases from V and 5 bases from J, with 4 bases between. The CDR3 runs to 11 residues. Looked up from germline, CDR1 is KGHSH and CDR2 is LQKENI. The CDR3 nucleotides are TGTGCCAGCTCACCAAGTGACGAGCAGTACTTC. This codes for CASSPSDEQYF.